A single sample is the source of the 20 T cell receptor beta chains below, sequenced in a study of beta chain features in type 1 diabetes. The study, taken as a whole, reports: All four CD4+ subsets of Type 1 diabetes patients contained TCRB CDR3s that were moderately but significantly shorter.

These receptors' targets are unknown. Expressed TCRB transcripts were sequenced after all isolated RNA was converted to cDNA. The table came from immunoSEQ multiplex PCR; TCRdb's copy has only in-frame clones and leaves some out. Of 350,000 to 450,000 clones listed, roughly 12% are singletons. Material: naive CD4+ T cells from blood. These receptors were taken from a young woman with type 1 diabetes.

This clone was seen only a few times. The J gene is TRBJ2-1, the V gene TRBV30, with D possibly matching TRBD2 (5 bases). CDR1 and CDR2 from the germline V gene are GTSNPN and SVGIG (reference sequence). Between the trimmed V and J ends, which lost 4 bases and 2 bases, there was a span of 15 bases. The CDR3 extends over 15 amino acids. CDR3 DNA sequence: TGTGCCTGGACGGTGGGAGTGGTCCCCTACAATGAGCAGTTCTTC. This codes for CAWTVGVVPYNEQFF.

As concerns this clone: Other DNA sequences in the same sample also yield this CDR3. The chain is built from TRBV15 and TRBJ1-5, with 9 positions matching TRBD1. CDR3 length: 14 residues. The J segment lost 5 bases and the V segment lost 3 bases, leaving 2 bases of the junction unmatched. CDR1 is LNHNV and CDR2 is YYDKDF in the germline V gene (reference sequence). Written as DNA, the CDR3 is TGTGCCACCAGCAGGGGACAGGGCGATCAGCCCCAGCATTTT. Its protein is CATSRGQGDQPQHF.

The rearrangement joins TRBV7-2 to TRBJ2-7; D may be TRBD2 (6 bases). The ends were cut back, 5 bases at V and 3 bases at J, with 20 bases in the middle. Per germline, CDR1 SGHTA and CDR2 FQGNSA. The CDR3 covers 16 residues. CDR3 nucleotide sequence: TGTGCCAGCAGCCCGACGGTGGGAGCGGGCTACTACGAGCAGTACTTC. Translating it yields CASSPTVGAGYYEQYF.

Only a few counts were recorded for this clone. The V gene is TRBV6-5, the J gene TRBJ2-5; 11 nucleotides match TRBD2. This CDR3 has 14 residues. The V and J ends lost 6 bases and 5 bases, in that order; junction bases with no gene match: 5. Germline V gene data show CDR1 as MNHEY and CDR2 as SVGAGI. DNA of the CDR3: TGTGCCAGCAGGCTAGCGGGGGGTCGGGAGACCCAGTACTTC. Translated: CASRLAGGRETQYF.

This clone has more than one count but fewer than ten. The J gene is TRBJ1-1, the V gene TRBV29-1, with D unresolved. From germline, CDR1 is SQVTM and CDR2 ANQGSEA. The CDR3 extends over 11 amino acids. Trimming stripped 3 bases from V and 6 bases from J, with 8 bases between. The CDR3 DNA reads TGCAGCGTTGACCCTGTCGCTGAAGCTTTCTTT. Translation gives CSVDPVAEAFF.

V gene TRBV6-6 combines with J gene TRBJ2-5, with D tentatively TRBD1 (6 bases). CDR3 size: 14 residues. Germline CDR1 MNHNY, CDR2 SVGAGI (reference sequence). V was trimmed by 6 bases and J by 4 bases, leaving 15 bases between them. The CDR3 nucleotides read TGTGCCAGCAGCCAAGGTGGGGGCCCAGAGACCCAGTACTTC. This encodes CASSQGGGPETQYF.

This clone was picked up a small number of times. The CDR3 loop is CASSPSGQGSNQPQHF. The CDR3 DNA reads as TGCGCCAGCAGCCCCTCCGGACAGGGGAGCAATCAGCCCCAGCATTTT. The chain recombines TRBV4-3 with TRBJ1-5; 9 nucleotides match TRBD1. With 4 bases clipped from V and 1 base from J, the junction kept 5 bases outside the gene matches. CDR1 LGHNA and CDR2 YSLEER come from the germline V gene. There are 16 residues in the CDR3.

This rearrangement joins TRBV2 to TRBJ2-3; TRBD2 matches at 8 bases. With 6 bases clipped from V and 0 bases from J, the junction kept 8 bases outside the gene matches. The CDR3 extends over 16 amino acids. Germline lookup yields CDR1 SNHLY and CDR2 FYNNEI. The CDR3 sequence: CASRRAGGLSTDTQYF. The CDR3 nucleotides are TGTGCCAGCAGGAGGGCGGGGGGCCTTAGCACAGATACGCAGTATTTT.

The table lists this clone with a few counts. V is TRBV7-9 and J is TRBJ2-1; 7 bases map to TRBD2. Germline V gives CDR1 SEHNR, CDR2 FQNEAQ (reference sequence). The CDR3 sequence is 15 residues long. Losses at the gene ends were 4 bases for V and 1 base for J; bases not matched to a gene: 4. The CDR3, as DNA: TGTGCCAGCAGCTACTTAGCGGGTTCCTACAATGAGCAGTTCTTC. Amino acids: CASSYLAGSYNEQFF.

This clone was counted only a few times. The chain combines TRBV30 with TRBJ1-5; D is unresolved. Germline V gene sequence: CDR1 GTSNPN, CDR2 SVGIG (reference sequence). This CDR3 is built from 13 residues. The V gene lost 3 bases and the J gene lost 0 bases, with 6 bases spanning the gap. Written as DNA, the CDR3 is TGTGCCTGGAGCCTAGATAGCAATCAGCCCCAGCATTTT. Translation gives CAWSLDSNQPQHF.

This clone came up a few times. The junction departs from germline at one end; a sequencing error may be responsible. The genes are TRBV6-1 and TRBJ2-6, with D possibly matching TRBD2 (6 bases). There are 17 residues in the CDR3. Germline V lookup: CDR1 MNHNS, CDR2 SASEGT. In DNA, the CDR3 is TGTGCCATCAGTGAAGCCCAGGGACTTGCTGGGGCCAACGTCCTGACTTTC. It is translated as CAISEAQGLAGANVLTF.

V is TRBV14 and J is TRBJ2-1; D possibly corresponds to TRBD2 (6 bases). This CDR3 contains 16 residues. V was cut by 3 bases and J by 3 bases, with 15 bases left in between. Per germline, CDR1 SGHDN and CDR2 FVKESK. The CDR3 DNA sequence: TGTGCCAGCAGCCAGGGACTGGGCGGTTTCTACAATGAGCAGTTCTTC. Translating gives CASSQGLGGFYNEQFF.

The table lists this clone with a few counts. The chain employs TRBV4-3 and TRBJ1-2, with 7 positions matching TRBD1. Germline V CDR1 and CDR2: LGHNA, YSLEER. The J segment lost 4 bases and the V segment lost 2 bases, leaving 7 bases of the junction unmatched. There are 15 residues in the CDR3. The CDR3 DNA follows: TGCGCCAGCAGCCAACTCCGAGGACAGGCCTATGGCTACACCTTC. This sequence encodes CASSQLRGQAYGYTF.

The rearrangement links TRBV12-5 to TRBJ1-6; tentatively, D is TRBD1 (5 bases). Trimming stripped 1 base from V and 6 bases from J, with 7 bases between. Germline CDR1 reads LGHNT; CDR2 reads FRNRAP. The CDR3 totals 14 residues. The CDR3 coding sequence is TGTGCTAGTGGTTTGGGGACATTTAATTCACCCCTCCACTTT. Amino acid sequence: CASGLGTFNSPLHF.

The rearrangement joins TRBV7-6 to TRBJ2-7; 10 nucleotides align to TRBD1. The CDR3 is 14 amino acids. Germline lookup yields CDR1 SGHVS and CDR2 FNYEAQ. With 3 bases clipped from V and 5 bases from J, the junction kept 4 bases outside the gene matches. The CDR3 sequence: CASSLGDRGHEQYF. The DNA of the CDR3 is TGTGCCAGCAGCTTGGGGGACAGGGGCCACGAGCAGTACTTC.

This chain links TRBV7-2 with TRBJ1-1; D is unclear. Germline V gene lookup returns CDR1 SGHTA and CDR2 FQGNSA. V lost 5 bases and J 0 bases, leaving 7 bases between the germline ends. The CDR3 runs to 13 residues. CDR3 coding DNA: TGTGCCAGCAGCCGCGAAGTGAACACTGAAGCTTTCTTT. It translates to CASSREVNTEAFF.

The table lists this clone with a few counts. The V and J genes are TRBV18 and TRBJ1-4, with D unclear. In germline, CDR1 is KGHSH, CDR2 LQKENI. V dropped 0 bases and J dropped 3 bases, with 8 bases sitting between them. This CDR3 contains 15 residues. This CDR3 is CASSPPGESNEKLFF. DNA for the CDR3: TGTGCCAGCTCACCACCGGGCGAGTCTAATGAAAAACTGTTTTTT.

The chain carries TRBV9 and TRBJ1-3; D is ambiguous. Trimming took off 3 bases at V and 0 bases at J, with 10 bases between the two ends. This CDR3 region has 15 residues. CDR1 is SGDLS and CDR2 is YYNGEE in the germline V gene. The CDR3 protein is CASSGEVYSGNTIYF. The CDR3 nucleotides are TGTGCCAGCAGCGGTGAGGTCTACTCTGGAAACACCATATATTTT.

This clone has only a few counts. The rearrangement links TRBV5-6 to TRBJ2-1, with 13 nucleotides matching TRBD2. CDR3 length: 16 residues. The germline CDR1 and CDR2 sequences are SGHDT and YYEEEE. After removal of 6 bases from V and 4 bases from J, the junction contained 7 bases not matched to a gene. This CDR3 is CASTQLAGGLYNEQFF. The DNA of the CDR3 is TGTGCCAGCACCCAACTAGCGGGGGGGCTGTACAATGAGCAGTTCTTC.

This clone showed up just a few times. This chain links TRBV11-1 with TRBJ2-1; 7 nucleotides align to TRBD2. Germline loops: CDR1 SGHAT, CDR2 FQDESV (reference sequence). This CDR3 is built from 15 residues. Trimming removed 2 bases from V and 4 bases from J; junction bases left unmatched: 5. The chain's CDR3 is CASSLLGGPYNEQFF. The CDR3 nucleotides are TGTGCCAGCAGCTTATTGGGAGGGCCTTACAATGAGCAGTTCTTC.